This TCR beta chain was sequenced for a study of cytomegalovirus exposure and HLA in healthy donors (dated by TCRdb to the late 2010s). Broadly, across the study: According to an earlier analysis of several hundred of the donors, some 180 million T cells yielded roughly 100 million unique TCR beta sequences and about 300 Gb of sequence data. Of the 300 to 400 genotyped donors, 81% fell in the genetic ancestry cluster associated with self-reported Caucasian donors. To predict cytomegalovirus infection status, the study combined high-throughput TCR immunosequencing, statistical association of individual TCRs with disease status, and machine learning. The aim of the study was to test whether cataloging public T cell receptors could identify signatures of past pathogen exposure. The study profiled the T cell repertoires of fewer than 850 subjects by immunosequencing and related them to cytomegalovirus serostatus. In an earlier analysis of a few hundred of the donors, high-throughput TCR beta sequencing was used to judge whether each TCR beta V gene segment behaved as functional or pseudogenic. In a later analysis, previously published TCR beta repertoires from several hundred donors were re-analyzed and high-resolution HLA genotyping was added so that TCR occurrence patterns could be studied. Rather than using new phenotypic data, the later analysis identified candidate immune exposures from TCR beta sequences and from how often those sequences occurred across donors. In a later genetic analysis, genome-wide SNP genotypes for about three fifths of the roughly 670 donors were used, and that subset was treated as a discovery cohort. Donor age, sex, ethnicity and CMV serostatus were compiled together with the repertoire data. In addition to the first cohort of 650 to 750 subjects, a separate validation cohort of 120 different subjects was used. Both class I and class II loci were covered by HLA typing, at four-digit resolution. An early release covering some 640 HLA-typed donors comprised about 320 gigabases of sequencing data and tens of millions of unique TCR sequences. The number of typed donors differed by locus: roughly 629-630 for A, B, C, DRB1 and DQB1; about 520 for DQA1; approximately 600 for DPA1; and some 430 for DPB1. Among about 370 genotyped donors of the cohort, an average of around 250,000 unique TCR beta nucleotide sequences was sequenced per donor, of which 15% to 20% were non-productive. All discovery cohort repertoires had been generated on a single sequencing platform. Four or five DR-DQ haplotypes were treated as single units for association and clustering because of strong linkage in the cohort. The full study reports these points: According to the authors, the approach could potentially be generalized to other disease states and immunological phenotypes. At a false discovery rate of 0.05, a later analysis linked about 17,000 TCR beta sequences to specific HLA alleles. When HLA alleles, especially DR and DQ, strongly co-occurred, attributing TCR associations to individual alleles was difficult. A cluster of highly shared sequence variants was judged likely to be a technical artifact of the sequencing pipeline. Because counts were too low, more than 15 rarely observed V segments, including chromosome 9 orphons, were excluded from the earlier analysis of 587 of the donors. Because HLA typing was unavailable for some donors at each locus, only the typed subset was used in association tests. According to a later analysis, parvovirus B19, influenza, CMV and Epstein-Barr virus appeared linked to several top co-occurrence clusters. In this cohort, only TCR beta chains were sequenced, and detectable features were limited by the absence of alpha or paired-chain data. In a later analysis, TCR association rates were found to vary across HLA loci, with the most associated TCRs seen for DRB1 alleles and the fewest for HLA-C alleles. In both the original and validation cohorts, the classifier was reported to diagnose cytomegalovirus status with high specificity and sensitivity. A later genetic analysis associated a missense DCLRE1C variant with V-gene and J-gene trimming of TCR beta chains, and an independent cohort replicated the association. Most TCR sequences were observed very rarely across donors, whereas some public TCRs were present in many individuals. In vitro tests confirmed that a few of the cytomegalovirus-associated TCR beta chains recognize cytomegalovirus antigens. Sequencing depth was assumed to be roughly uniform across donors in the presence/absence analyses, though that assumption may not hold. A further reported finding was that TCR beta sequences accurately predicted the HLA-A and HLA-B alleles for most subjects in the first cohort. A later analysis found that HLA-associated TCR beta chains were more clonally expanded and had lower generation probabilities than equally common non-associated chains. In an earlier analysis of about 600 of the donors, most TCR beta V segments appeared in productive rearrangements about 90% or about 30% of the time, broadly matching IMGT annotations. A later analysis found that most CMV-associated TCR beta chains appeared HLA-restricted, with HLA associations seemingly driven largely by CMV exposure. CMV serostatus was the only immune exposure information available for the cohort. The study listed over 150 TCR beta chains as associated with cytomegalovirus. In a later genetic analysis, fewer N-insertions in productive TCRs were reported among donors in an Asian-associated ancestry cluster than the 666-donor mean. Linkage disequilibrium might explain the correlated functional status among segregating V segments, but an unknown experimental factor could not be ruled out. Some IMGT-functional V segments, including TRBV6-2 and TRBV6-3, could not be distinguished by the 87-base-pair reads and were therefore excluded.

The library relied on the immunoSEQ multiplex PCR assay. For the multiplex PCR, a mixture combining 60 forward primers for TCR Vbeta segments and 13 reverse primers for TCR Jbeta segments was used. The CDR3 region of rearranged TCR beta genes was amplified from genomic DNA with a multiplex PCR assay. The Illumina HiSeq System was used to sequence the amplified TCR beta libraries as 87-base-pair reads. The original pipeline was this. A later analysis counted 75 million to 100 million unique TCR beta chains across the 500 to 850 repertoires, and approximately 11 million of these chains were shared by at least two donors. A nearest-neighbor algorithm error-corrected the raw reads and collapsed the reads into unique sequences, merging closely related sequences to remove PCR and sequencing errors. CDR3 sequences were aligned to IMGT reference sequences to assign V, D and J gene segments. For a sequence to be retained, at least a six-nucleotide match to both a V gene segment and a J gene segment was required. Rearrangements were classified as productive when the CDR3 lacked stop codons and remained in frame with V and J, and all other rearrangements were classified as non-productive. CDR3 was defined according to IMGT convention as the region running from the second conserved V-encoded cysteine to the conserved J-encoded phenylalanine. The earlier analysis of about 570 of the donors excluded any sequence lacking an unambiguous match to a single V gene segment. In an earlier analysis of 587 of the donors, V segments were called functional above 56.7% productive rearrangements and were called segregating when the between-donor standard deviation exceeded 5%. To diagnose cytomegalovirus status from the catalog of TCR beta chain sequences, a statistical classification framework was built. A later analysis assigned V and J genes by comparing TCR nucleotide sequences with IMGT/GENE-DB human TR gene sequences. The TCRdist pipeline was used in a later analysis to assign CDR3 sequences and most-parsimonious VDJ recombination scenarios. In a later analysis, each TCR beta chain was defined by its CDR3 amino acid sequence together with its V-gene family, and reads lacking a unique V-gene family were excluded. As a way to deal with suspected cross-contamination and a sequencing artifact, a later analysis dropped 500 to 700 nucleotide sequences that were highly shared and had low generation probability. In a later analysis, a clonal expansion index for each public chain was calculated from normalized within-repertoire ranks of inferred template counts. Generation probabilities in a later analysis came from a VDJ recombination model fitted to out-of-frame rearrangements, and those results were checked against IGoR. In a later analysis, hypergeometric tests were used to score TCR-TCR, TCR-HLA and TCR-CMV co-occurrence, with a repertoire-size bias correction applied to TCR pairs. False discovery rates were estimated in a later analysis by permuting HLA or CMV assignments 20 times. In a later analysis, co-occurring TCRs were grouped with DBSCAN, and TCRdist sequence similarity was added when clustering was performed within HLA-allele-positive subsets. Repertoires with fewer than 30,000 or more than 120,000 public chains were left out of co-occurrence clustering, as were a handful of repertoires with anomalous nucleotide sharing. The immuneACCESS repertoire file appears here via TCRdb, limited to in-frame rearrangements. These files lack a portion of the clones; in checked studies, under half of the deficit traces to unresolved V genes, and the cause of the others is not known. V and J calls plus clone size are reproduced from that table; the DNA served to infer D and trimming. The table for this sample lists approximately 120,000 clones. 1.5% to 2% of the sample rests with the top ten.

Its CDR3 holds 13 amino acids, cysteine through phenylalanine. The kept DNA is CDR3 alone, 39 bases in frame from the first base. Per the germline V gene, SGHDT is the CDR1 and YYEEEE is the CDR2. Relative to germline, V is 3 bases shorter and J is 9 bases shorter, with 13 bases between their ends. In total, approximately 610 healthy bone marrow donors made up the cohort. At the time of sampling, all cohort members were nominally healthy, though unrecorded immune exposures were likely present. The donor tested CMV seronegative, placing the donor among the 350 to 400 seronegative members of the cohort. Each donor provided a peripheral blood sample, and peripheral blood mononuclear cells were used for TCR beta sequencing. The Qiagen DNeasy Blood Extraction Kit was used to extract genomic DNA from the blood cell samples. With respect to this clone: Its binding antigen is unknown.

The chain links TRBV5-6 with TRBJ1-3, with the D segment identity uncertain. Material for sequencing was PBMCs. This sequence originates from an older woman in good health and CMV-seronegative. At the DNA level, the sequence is TGTGCCAGCAGCTGGGTCACCGGAGGCACCATATATTTT. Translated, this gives CASSWVTGGTIYF.